This TCR beta chain comes out of a study of OX40 agonist ivuxolimab in advanced cancers. Trimming at V came to 2 bases and at J to 1 base, leaving 4 bases not matched to a gene. The germline CDR1 and CDR2 sequences are MDHEN and SYDVKM. The CDR3 runs 17 residues. Using immunoSEQ multiplex PCR, the repertoire was profiled, and TCRdb retains in-frame clones only, with some absent. The sample lists 63,000 or so clones; around 90% were seen once. The sample in question was CD4+ or CD8+ T cells sorted from blood, obtained in a trial of the OX40 agonist ivuxolimab. This receptor was identified in an adult with an advanced solid tumor such as melanoma, head and neck, liver or kidney cancer. This rearrangement joins TRBV28 to TRBJ2-3, with 12 bases aligning to TRBD2. The CDR3 sequence is CASSLGLAGSGTDTQYF. CDR3 DNA sequence: TGTGCCAGCAGTTTAGGACTAGCGGGGTCTGGCACAGATACGCAGTATTTT.